The clone carrying this T cell receptor (beta chain) appeared a few times. Original analysis: Using reference gene primer amplification, nucleated cell counts were estimated. The repertoire was sequenced with immunoSEQ multiplex PCR; TCRdb's copy has only in-frame clones and lacks some. The DNA was the basis for D and trimming; V, J and clone size are from that table. This table holds fewer than 300,000 clones, more than 75% found once. This entry is derived from a study of blood T cell repertoires in COVID-19. The TCR originated in a woman aged 40 to 50 with acute COVID-19. The specimen sequenced was PBMCs or T cells enriched from blood (not recorded which).

CDR3 bases: TGTGCCAGCAGTCCCCGGACTCAGAATTCACCCCTCCACTTT. Translated, it gives CASSPRTQNSPLHF. The J gene is TRBJ1-6, the V gene TRBV2; no firm D call. V was clipped by 5 bases and J by 7 bases, with 12 bases between them. The CDR3 spans 14 residues. The germline CDR1 and CDR2 sequences are SNHLY and FYNNEI.